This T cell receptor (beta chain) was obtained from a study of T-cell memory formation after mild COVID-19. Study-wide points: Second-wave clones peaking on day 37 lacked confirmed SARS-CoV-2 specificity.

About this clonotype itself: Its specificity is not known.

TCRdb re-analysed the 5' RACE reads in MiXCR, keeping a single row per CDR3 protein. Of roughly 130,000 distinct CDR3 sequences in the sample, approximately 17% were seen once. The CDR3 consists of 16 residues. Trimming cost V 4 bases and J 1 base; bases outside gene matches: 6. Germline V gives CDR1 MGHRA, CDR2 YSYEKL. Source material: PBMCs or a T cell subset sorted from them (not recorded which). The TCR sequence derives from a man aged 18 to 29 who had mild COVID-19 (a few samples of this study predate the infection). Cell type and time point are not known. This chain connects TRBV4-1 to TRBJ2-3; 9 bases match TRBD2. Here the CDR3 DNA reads TGCGCCAGCAGCCTTGGACTAGCGAGGGGCACAGATACGCAGTATTTT. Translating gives CASSLGLARGTDTQYF.